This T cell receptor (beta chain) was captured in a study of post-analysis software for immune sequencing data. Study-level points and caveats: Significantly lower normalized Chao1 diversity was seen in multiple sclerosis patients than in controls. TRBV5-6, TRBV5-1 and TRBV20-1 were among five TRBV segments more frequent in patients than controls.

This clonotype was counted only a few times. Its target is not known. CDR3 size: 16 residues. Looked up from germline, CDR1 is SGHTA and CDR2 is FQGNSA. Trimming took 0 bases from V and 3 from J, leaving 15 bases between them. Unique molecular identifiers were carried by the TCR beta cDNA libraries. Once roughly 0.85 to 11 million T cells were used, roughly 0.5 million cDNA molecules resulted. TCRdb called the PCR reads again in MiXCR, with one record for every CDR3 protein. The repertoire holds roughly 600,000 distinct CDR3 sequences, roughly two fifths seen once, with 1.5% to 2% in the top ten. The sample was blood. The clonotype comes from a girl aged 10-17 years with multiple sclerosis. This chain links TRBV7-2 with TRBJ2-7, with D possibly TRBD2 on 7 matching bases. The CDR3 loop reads CASSLAAAGHLYEQYF. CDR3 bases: TGTGCCAGCAGCTTAGCAGCAGCGGGACACCTCTACGAGCAGTACTTC.